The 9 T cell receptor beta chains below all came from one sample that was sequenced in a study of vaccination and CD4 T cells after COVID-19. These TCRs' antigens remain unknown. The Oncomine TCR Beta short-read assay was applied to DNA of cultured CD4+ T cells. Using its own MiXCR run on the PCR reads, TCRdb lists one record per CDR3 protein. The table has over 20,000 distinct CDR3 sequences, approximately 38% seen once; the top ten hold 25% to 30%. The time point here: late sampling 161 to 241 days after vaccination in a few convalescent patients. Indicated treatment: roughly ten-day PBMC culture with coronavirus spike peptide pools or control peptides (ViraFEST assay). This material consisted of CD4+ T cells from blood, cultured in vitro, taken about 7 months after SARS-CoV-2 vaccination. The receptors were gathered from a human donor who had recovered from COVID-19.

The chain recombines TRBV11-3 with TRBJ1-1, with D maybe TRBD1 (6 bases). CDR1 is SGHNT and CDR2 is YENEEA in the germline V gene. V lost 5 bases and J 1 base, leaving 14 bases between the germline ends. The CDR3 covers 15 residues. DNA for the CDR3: TGTGCCAGCAGCCGCCGGACAGCCCCGAACACTGAAGCTTTCTTT. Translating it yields CASSRRTAPNTEAFF.

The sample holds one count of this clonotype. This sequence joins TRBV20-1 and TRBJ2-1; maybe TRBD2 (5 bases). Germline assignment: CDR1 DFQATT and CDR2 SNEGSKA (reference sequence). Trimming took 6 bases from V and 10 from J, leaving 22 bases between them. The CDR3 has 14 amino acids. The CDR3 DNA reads TGCAGTGCCACAAGCGGCATGGGGATGGCCGAGCAGTTCTTC. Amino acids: CSATSGMGMAEQFF.

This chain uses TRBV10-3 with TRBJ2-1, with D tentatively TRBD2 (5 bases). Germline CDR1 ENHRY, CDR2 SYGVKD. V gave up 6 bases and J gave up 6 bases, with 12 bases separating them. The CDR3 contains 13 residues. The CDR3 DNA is TGTGCCATCAGAAAGGGAGAGGGCAATGAGCAGTTCTTC. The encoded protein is CAIRKGEGNEQFF.

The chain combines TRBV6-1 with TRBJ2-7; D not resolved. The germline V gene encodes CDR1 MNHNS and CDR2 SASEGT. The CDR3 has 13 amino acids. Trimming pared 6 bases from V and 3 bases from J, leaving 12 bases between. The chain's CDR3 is CASRRGPNYEQYF. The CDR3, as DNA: TGTGCCAGCAGGAGAGGACCGAACTACGAGCAGTACTTC.

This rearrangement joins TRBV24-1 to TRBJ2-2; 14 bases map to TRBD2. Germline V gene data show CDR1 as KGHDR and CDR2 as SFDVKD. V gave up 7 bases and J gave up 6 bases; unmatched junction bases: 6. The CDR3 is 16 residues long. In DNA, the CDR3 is TGTGCCACCAGGACTAGCGGGAGGGGTCAGTCCGGGGAGCTGTTTTTT. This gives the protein CATRTSGRGQSGELFF.

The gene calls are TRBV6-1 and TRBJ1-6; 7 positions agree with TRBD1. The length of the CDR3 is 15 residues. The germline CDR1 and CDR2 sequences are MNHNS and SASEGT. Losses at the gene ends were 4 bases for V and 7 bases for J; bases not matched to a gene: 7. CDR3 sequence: CASSGSGTVNSPLHF. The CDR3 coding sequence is TGTGCCAGCAGTGGTTCAGGGACAGTCAATTCACCCCTCCACTTT.

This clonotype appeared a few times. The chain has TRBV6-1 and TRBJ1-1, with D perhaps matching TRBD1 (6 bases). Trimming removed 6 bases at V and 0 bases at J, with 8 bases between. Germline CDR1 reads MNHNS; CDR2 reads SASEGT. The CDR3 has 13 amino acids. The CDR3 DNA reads TGTGCCAGCAGGGGACACATGAACACTGAAGCTTTCTTT. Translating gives CASRGHMNTEAFF.

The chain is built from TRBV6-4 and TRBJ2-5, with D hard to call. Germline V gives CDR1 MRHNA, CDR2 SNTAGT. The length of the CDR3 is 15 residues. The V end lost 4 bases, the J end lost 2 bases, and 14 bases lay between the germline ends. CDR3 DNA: TGTGCCAGCAGTGCCATACCCGGCGCTCAAGAGACCCAGTACTTC. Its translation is CASSAIPGAQETQYF.

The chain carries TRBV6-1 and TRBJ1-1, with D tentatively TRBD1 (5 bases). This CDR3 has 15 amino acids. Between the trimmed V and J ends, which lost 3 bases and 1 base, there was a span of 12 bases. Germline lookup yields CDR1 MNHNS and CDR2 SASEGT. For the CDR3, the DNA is TGTGCCAGCAGTGAGGTACAGGAGCCGAACACTGAAGCTTTCTTT. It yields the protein CASSEVQEPNTEAFF.